What follows are 30 T cell receptor beta chains derived from one specimen sequenced in a study of tumor-infiltrating lymphocytes in localized non-small cell lung cancer. Clones were sequenced by immunoSEQ multiplex PCR, and TCRdb holds only the in-frame ones, with some missing. The data contain around 6,700 clones, roughly 69% of them singletons. The sequenced sample was uninvolved lung tissue not adjacent to the tumor. The receptors were sampled from a human donor with non-small cell lung cancer.

DNA of the CDR3: TGTGCCAGCAGCCCTAGCGGGAGGGACTACAATGAGCAGTTCTTC. As protein: CASSPSGRDYNEQFF. J is TRBJ2-1 and V is TRBV6-5; 12 positions agree with TRBD2. Trimming cost V 6 bases and J 3 bases; bases outside gene matches: 3. The length of the CDR3 is 15 residues. Per the germline V gene, CDR1 is MNHEY and CDR2 is SVGAGI.

The chain recombines TRBV4-2 with TRBJ1-2; weak D call: TRBD1 (5 bases). V was trimmed by 0 bases and J by 6 bases, leaving 23 bases between them. The length of the CDR3 is 18 residues. The germline V gene has CDR1 LGHNA and CDR2 YNFKEQ. CDR3 sequence reads: CASSQDLAGPDRGNGYTF. DNA of the CDR3: TGTGCCAGCAGCCAAGACTTGGCAGGGCCGGACCGTGGAAATGGCTACACCTTC.

This clone was seen only a few times. V usage is TRBV10-3 and J usage is TRBJ1-2; TRBD1 agrees at 8 bases. This CDR3 has 14 residues. CDR1 ENHRY and CDR2 SYGVKD come from the germline V gene. The J segment lost 5 bases and the V segment lost 4 bases, leaving 6 bases of the junction unmatched. This CDR3 reads CAISAPGQVYGYTF. In DNA, the CDR3 is TGTGCCATCAGTGCGCCGGGACAGGTATATGGCTACACCTTC.

V usage is TRBV28 and J usage is TRBJ1-1, with 9 bases identical to TRBD1. This CDR3 is 15 amino acids long. The trim removed 6 bases at V and 6 bases at J, leaving 11 bases unmatched. Germline loops: CDR1 MDHEN, CDR2 SYDVKM. The CDR3 bases are TGTGCCAGCAGCTTGGGACAGGGAGCGTGGGCTGAAGCTTTCTTT. This codes for CASSLGQGAWAEAFF.

The chain carries TRBV6-5 and TRBJ1-1; TRBD1 is a possible D gene (6 bases). The V and J ends lost 6 bases and 4 bases respectively, with 12 bases between them. The CDR3 runs 13 residues. Germline lookup yields CDR1 MNHEY and CDR2 SVGAGI. DNA for the CDR3: TGTGCCAGCAGCCCTACAGGGACCACTGAAGCTTTCTTT. Protein sequence: CASSPTGTTEAFF.

As regards this clone: The DNA is left out, because the CDR3 cannot be placed on it with certainty; the CDR3 is given as TCRdb lists it. The chain employs TRBV27 and TRBJ1-3; TRBD1, as called in the table, went unchecked against the DNA. From germline, CDR1 is MNHEY and CDR2 SMNVEV (reference sequence). The CDR3 contains 16 residues when both ends are counted. CDR3 residues: CASSTSTGLGGNTIYF.

V usage is TRBV5-4 and J usage is TRBJ1-2, with 11 bases matching TRBD1. CDR1 is SGHNT, CDR2 YYREEE, per germline (reference sequence). The CDR3 covers 16 residues. J was trimmed by 3 bases and V by 4 bases; bases with no gene match: 8. The DNA for the CDR3 is TGTGCCAGCAGCCCACCAGGACAGGGGGCTCACTATGGCTACACCTTC. This gives the protein CASSPPGQGAHYGYTF.

This chain uses TRBV19 with TRBJ2-1; 12 bases map to TRBD2. The J segment lost 5 bases and the V segment lost 6 bases, leaving 14 bases of the junction unmatched. Germline CDR1 LNHDA, CDR2 SQIVND (reference sequence). The CDR3 has 18 residues. In DNA, the CDR3 is TGTGCCAGTAGCGCTATCGGGCTAGCGGGAGGGCCTCACAATGAGCAGTTCTTC. Its translation: CASSAIGLAGGPHNEQFF.

The chain uses TRBV29-1 and TRBJ1-1, with D unresolved. CDR1 is SQVTM and CDR2 is ANQGSEA in the germline V gene. The CDR3 consists of 11 residues. Trimming stripped 5 bases from V and 2 bases from J, with 6 bases between. CDR3 amino acids: CSVKGNTEAFF. DNA of the CDR3: TGCAGCGTTAAAGGTAACACTGAAGCTTTCTTT. The entire variable domain, with the rest obtained from reference TRBV29-1 and TRBJ1-1, is as follows: SAVISQKPSRDICQRGTSLTIQCQVDSQVTMMFWYRQQPGQSLTLIATANQGSEATYESGFVIDKFPISRPNLTFSTLTVSNMSPEDSSIYLCSVKGNTEAFFGQGTRLTVV.

By proportion, this clone is large. The rearrangement links TRBV4-2 to TRBJ2-5; 11 nucleotides agree with TRBD2. Trimming cost V 2 bases and J 5 bases; bases outside gene matches: 1. Germline CDR1 is LGHNA and CDR2 is YNFKEQ. The CDR3 sequence is 14 residues long. DNA for the CDR3: TGTGCCAGCAGCCAATTAGCGGGAGGGGAGACCCAGTACTTC. It encodes CASSQLAGGETQYF.

This clone was detected a few times. This chain connects TRBV7-2 to TRBJ2-5; 11 bases agree with TRBD2. Germline lookup yields CDR1 SGHTA and CDR2 FQGNSA. This CDR3 is built from 15 residues. V was clipped by 4 bases and J by 0 bases; unmatched bases: 1. The CDR3 loop is CASSWTSGYQETQYF. CDR3 nucleotides: TGTGCCAGCAGCTGGACTAGCGGGTACCAAGAGACCCAGTACTTC.

The rearrangement uses TRBV29-1 and TRBJ1-1, with TRBD1 matching 10 bases. Per the germline V gene, CDR1 is SQVTM and CDR2 is ANQGSEA. V lost 7 bases to trimming and J lost 8 bases; unmatched junction nucleotides: 7. This CDR3 has 12 residues. CDR3 residues: CSAAGQGGEAFF. CDR3 nucleotide sequence: TGCAGCGCCGCAGGACAGGGGGGAGAAGCTTTCTTT. The whole variable domain, remainder taken from reference TRBV29-1 and TRBJ1-1, is SAVISQKPSRDICQRGTSLTIQCQVDSQVTMMFWYRQQPGQSLTLIATANQGSEATYESGFVIDKFPISRPNLTFSTLTVSNMSPEDSSIYLCSAAGQGGEAFFGQGTRLTVV.

This clone appeared a few times. V usage is TRBV5-1 and J usage is TRBJ2-2, with a weak D call TRBD2 (5 bases). V was clipped by 2 bases and J by 2 bases, with 10 bases between them. Germline V gives CDR1 SGHRS, CDR2 YFSETQ. The length of the CDR3 is 15 residues. The CDR3: CASSFDGVNTGELFF. The CDR3 DNA is TGCGCCAGCAGCTTTGACGGGGTAAACACCGGGGAGCTGTTTTTT.

The chain recombines TRBV9 with TRBJ2-3; the match to TRBD2 covers 12 bases. Losses at the gene ends were 4 bases for V and 5 bases for J; bases not matched to a gene: 5. This CDR3 is 15 amino acids long. Germline values: CDR1 SGDLS, CDR2 YYNGEE. The CDR3 here is CASSLAGGRLDTQYF. CDR3 nucleotide sequence: TGTGCCAGCAGCCTAGCGGGAGGGCGTTTAGATACGCAGTATTTT.

The chain uses TRBV5-4 and TRBJ1-2; TRBD1 matches 8 bases. Trimming removed 0 bases from V and 2 bases from J; junction bases left unmatched: 9. The CDR3 length is 17 residues. Germline CDR1 is SGHNT and CDR2 is YYREEE (reference sequence). As DNA, the CDR3 is TGTGCCAGCAGCTTGGCGGGCCAGGGGGCCTTAAACTATGGCTACACCTTC. Amino acid sequence: CASSLAGQGALNYGYTF.

The chain joins TRBV11-2 to TRBJ2-1; D is unresolved. V lost 5 bases, J lost 0 bases, and 8 bases lay in between. Per germline, CDR1 SGHAT and CDR2 FQNNGV. There are 14 residues in the CDR3. Here the CDR3 DNA reads TGTGCCAGCAGCCCTGCAAACTCCTACAATGAGCAGTTCTTC. Its translation is CASSPANSYNEQFF.

The chain uses TRBV5-1 and TRBJ2-2; D is undetermined. This CDR3 region has 16 residues. Germline assignment: CDR1 SGHRS and CDR2 YFSETQ. Trimming stripped 0 bases from V and 5 bases from J, with 14 bases between. CDR3 in DNA: TGCGCCAGCAGCTTGGAGGTGACGGTGAGGACCGGGGAGCTGTTTTTT. Its protein product is CASSLEVTVRTGELFF.

This clone was observed a single time. The chain joins TRBV19 to TRBJ2-3, with 9 bases lining up with TRBD1. Germline-derived CDR1 and CDR2 are LNHDA and SQIVND (reference sequence). V shed 3 bases and J 4 bases; nucleotides not matched to a gene: 8. The CDR3 has 16 amino acids. CDR3 protein: CASSMTRQGDSDTQYF. The CDR3 region has the DNA TGTGCCAGTAGTATGACCCGACAGGGGGATTCAGATACGCAGTATTTT. Together with reference TRBV19 and TRBJ2-3, the CDR3 gives the full variable domain: DGGITQSPKYLFRKEGQNVTLSCEQNLNHDAMYWYRQDPGQGLRLIYYSQIVNDFQKGDIAEGYSVSREKKESFPLTVTSAQKNPTAFYLCASSMTRQGDSDTQYFGPGTRLTVL.

The CDR3, as DNA: TGCAGCGTTGGGGGTACCGGGACAGGGTTTGGCAATGAGCAGTTCTTC. Translated, it gives CSVGGTGTGFGNEQFF. The rearrangement uses TRBV29-1 and TRBJ2-1, with TRBD1 identical over 9 bases. The CDR3 is 16 amino acids. V lost 4 bases to trimming and J lost 6 bases; unmatched junction nucleotides: 13. From germline, CDR1 is SQVTM and CDR2 ANQGSEA.

The J gene is TRBJ2-7, the V gene TRBV29-1; D assignment may be TRBD1 or TRBD2 (5 bases each). This CDR3 spans 12 amino acids. V dropped 4 bases and J dropped 6 bases, with 13 bases sitting between them. Germline V gene sequence: CDR1 SQVTM, CDR2 ANQGSEA. CDR3 sequence: CSVVEGISEQYF. In DNA form, the CDR3 reads TGCAGCGTTGTTGAGGGGATTAGCGAGCAGTACTTC.

This sequence joins TRBV5-8 and TRBJ2-3; D not certain. The CDR3 contains 15 residues. Germline lookup yields CDR1 SGHTS and CDR2 YDEGEE. V gave up 4 bases and J gave up 0 bases, with 12 bases separating them. The CDR3 bases are TGTGCCAGCAGCCCCCCTAAGGTTAGCACAGATACGCAGTATTTT. Amino acids: CASSPPKVSTDTQYF.

The chain is built from TRBV28 and TRBJ2-4, with 10 bases matching TRBD2. The CDR3 runs to 13 residues. Per germline, CDR1 MDHEN and CDR2 SYDVKM. V lost 5 bases to trimming and J lost 7 bases; unmatched junction nucleotides: 2. CDR3 nucleotide sequence: TGTGCCAGCAGTCCGGGACTAGCGAACATTCAGTACTTC. Protein: CASSPGLANIQYF.

This chain links TRBV29-1 with TRBJ2-3, with a weak D call TRBD2 (6 bases). Trimming removed 5 bases at V and 0 bases at J, with 15 bases between. The CDR3 is made up of 15 amino acids. Per germline, CDR1 SQVTM and CDR2 ANQGSEA. Here the CDR3 DNA reads TGCAGCGTTTCCCTCCGGGGGACCAGCACAGATACGCAGTATTTT. It translates to CSVSLRGTSTDTQYF.

The chain carries TRBV4-3 and TRBJ1-6; D not resolved. The V end was cut by 0 bases, the J end by 7 bases, with 16 bases between. Germline V gene data show CDR1 as LGHNA and CDR2 as YSLEER. The CDR3 has 17 amino acids. The CDR3: CASSQDRTVTTNSPLHF. CDR3 coding DNA: TGCGCCAGCAGCCAAGATAGAACTGTGACAACCAATTCACCCCTCCACTTT.

The rearrangement links TRBV7-9 to TRBJ2-5; 10 nucleotides line up with TRBD2. The length of the CDR3 is 19 residues. Germline V gene lookup returns CDR1 SEHNR and CDR2 FQNEAQ (reference sequence). Unmatched junction bases numbered 13, after V lost 1 base and J lost 2 bases. CDR3 sequence (DNA): TGTGCCAGCAGCTTAGATCGACTAGCGGGCGGGGGTAGACAAGAGACCCAGTACTTC. Protein sequence: CASSLDRLAGGGRQETQYF. Based on the CDR3 plus reference TRBV7-9 and TRBJ2-5, the full variable domain is DTGVSQNPRHKITKRGQNVTFRCDPISEHNRLYWYRQTLGQGPEFLTYFQNEAQLEKSRLLSDRFSAERPKGSFSTLEIQRTEQGDSAMYLCASSLDRLAGGGRQETQYFGPGTRLLVL.

The V call is TRBV7-9, the J call TRBJ2-7; 9 nucleotides match TRBD2. CDR3 length: 15 residues. The J segment lost 2 bases and the V segment lost 0 bases, leaving 2 bases of the junction unmatched. The germline CDR1 and CDR2 sequences are SEHNR and FQNEAQ (reference sequence). CDR3 loop: CASSLATSGAYEQYF. The CDR3 nucleotides are TGTGCCAGCAGCTTAGCGACTAGCGGTGCCTACGAGCAGTACTTC. Supplemented by reference TRBV7-9 and TRBJ2-7, the full variable domain reads DTGVSQNPRHKITKRGQNVTFRCDPISEHNRLYWYRQTLGQGPEFLTYFQNEAQLEKSRLLSDRFSAERPKGSFSTLEIQRTEQGDSAMYLCASSLATSGAYEQYFGPGTRLTVT.

The chain has TRBV7-2 and TRBJ1-1, with 7 bases matching TRBD1. The CDR3 extends over 14 amino acids. Germline CDR1 is SGHTA and CDR2 is FQGNSA. The J segment lost 4 bases and the V segment lost 5 bases, leaving 7 bases of the junction unmatched. As DNA, the CDR3 is TGTGCCAGCAGCCTAGACAGGGTTGGCACTGAAGCTTTCTTT. This gives the protein CASSLDRVGTEAFF.

This clone was detected only once. The J gene is TRBJ2-7, the V gene TRBV6-9, with D perhaps being TRBD1 or TRBD2 (5 bases each). With 3 bases removed from V and 4 bases from J, the gap between germline ends came to 13 bases. There are 14 residues in the CDR3. CDR1 is MNHGY and CDR2 is SVAAGI in the germline V gene. The CDR3 loop reads CASSYTGPPYEQYF. The CDR3 coding sequence is TGTGCCAGCAGTTACACGGGACCACCATACGAGCAGTACTTC.

The rearrangement joins TRBV7-2 to TRBJ1-1, with no clear D. Germline V CDR1 and CDR2: SGHTA, FQGNSA. The CDR3 is 13 residues long. With 2 bases removed from V and 0 bases from J, the gap between germline ends came to 4 bases. The CDR3 is CASSLRMNTEAFF. CDR3 coding DNA: TGTGCCAGCAGCTTAAGGATGAACACTGAAGCTTTCTTT.

The V and J genes are TRBV19 and TRBJ2-3, with 7 bases that match TRBD1. Per the germline V gene, CDR1 is LNHDA and CDR2 is SQIVND (reference sequence). J lost 0 bases, V lost 1 base, and 1 base had no gene match. CDR3 length equals 15 residues. CDR3 in amino acids: CASSIVGQSTDTQYF. Here the CDR3 DNA reads TGTGCCAGTAGTATAGTGGGACAGAGCACAGATACGCAGTATTTT.